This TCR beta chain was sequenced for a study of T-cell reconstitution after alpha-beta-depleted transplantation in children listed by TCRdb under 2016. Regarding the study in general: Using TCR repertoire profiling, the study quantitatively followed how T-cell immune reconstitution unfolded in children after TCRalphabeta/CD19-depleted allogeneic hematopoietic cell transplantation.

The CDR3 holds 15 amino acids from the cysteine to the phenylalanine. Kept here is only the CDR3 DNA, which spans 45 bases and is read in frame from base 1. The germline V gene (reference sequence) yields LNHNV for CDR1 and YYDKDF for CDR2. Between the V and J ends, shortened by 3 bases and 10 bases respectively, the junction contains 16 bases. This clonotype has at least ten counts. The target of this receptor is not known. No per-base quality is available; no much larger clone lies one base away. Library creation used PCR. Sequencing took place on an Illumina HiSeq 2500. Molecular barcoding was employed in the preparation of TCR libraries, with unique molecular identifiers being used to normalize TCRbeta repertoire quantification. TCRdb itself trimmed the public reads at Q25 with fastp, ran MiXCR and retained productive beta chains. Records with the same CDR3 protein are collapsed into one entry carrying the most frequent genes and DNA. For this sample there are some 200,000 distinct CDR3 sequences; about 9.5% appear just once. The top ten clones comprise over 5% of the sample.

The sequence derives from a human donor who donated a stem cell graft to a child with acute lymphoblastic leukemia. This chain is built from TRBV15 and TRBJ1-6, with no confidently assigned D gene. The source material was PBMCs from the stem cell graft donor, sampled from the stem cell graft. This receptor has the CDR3 CATSSRRVEESPLHF. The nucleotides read TGTGCCACCAGCAGTAGAAGGGTTGAAGAGTCACCCCTCCACTTT.